The 20 T cell receptor beta chains presented below share a single source sample, sequenced in a study of a mutant IDH1 vaccine in newly diagnosed glioma. TCRdb keeps only in-frame clones here, not all; method: immunoSEQ multiplex PCR. The sample records 60,000 to 65,000 clones, roughly four fifths being singletons. Time point in this sample: week 47, end of study. The vaccine gave 300 ug of a 20-mer mutant IDH1 peptide subcutaneously per dose. Antigen specificity for these receptors is unknown. Sequenced here: PBMCs, sampled from a glioma patient whose treatment included an IDH1 peptide vaccine. These receptors all come from a man younger than 40 with glioma.

The rearrangement joins TRBV5-1 to TRBJ2-5; 9 bases are a match to TRBD1. CDR3 length equals 15 residues. V shed 1 base and J 5 bases; nucleotides not matched to a gene: 6. Germline V gene sequence: CDR1 SGHRS, CDR2 YFSETQ. CDR3 DNA: TGCGCCAGCAGCTTGAAGGGACAGGGACGGGAGACCCAGTACTTC. Amino acids: CASSLKGQGRETQYF. Together with reference TRBV5-1 and TRBJ2-5, the CDR3 gives the full variable domain: KAGVTQTPRYLIKTRGQQVTLSCSPISGHRSVSWYQQTPGQGLQFLFEYFSETQRNKGNFPGRFSGRQFSNSRSEMNVSTLELGDSALYLCASSLKGQGRETQYFGPGTRLLVL.

The chain has TRBV15 and TRBJ1-3; D call uncertain. Germline-derived CDR1 and CDR2 are LNHNV and YYDKDF (reference sequence). The CDR3 covers 15 residues. V lost 0 bases, J lost 0 bases, and 6 bases lay in between. The CDR3 loop reads CATSRDLFSGNTIYF. The DNA of the CDR3 is TGTGCCACCAGCAGAGATCTTTTCTCTGGAAACACCATATATTTT.

This chain connects TRBV28 to TRBJ1-4; D is unresolved. Trimming pared 5 bases from V and 6 bases from J, leaving 13 bases between. The CDR3 is made up of 14 amino acids. Looked up from germline, CDR1 is MDHEN and CDR2 is SYDVKM. The CDR3 nucleotides read TGTGCCAGCAGTCCTATTTGGGTCGATGAAAAACTGTTTTTT. Its protein product is CASSPIWVDEKLFF.

This chain joins TRBV10-1 and TRBJ2-7; 9 positions match TRBD1. The ends lost 3 bases at V and 7 bases at J; junction bases unmatched: 22. Germline V gene data show CDR1 as WNHNN and CDR2 as SYGVQD (reference sequence). CDR3 length: 19 residues. CDR3 in amino acids: CASSESTNDDGGTGREQYF. The CDR3 nucleotides read TGCGCCAGCAGTGAATCCACCAACGATGATGGTGGGACAGGGAGGGAGCAGTACTTC.

The chain uses TRBV7-2 and TRBJ2-1; 9 nucleotides align to TRBD2. V lost 1 base and J lost 3; bases outside the gene matches: 4. The CDR3 has 16 amino acids. Germline lookup yields CDR1 SGHTA and CDR2 FQGNSA. The CDR3 region has the DNA TGTGCCAGCAGCTTAGTAAGACTAGCGGTCTACAATGAGCAGTTCTTC. It encodes CASSLVRLAVYNEQFF. The whole variable domain, filled in from reference TRBV7-2 and TRBJ2-1, reads GAGVSQSPSNKVTEKGKDVELRCDPISGHTALYWYRQSLGQGLEFLIYFQGNSAPDKSGLPSDRFSAERTGGSVSTLTIQRTQQEDSAVYLCASSLVRLAVYNEQFFGPGTRLTVL.

The chain couples TRBV19 to TRBJ1-2; TRBD1 aligns across 9 bases. The CDR3 extends over 16 amino acids. CDR1 is LNHDA and CDR2 is SQIVND in the germline V gene (reference sequence). The junction had 14 bases not matched to a gene; V was cut back by 9 bases and J by 3 bases. CDR3 DNA sequence: TGTGCCAGCGAGGGGCCAGACAGGGGGTCCTACTATGGCTACACCTTC. This gives the protein CASEGPDRGSYYGYTF.

The gene calls are TRBV11-2 and TRBJ2-1; 13 bases map to TRBD2. This CDR3 is 18 amino acids long. Germline V gene sequence: CDR1 SGHAT, CDR2 FQNNGV. Trimming took 0 bases from V and 4 from J; bases not matched to a gene: 6. CDR3: CASSLDLGTSGVYNEQFF. CDR3 nucleotides: TGTGCCAGCAGCTTAGATCTTGGGACTAGCGGGGTTTACAATGAGCAGTTCTTC.

The chain couples TRBV5-1 to TRBJ2-2, with TRBD2 matching 15 bases. Germline V gene data show CDR1 as SGHRS and CDR2 as YFSETQ. The trim removed 7 bases at V and 6 bases at J, leaving 4 bases unmatched. CDR3 length equals 15 residues. CDR3 region: CASARTSGGAGELFF. DNA for the CDR3: TGCGCCAGCGCAAGGACTAGCGGGGGGGCCGGGGAGCTGTTTTTT.

In this sample, this clone turned up once. The chain combines TRBV2 with TRBJ2-1, with 9 bases lining up with TRBD1. The CDR3 covers 15 residues. Per the germline V gene, CDR1 is SNHLY and CDR2 is FYNNEI. V lost 4 bases to trimming and J lost 7 bases; unmatched junction nucleotides: 8. This CDR3 reads CASSGRGQGGNEQFF. CDR3 DNA sequence: TGTGCCAGCAGTGGTAGGGGACAGGGAGGGAATGAGCAGTTCTTC.

The V gene is TRBV6-6, the J gene TRBJ1-5; 11 nucleotides align to TRBD1. V lost 6 bases to trimming and J lost 1 base; unmatched junction nucleotides: 5. The CDR3 is 16 residues long. Germline V lookup: CDR1 MNHNY, CDR2 SVGAGI (reference sequence). The CDR3: CASSRTGGASNQPQHF. CDR3 in DNA: TGTGCCAGCAGCCGGACAGGGGGCGCGAGCAATCAGCCCCAGCATTTT.

This clone came up a few times. The chain uses TRBV14 and TRBJ1-6, with D perhaps matching TRBD1 (6 bases). Germline CDR1 and CDR2: SGHDN and FVKESK. The CDR3 totals 17 residues. The ends were cut back, 1 base at V and 10 bases at J, with 20 bases in the middle. The CDR3 is CASSQGPSGGGRSPLHF. The CDR3 DNA reads TGTGCCAGCAGCCAAGGACCGTCGGGAGGGGGAAGGTCACCCCTCCACTTT.

This clone was seen only once. V usage is TRBV6-6 and J usage is TRBJ2-1; 9 bases match TRBD2. With V trimmed by 3 bases and J by 4 bases, 4 bases remained unmatched. This CDR3 contains 15 residues. CDR1 is MNHNY, CDR2 SVGAGI, per germline (reference sequence). The CDR3 here is CASSYRSGGYNEQFF. The CDR3 nucleotides read TGTGCCAGCAGTTATAGGAGCGGGGGGTACAATGAGCAGTTCTTC.

The chain joins TRBV29-1 to TRBJ1-1, with a possible D match to TRBD1 (6 bases). Germline loops: CDR1 SQVTM, CDR2 ANQGSEA. The CDR3 has 15 residues. Trimming stripped 4 bases from V and 0 bases from J, with 15 bases between. The DNA for the CDR3 is TGCAGCGTTGGGGCCTACAGGGTTATGAACACTGAAGCTTTCTTT. Translation: CSVGAYRVMNTEAFF.

The gene calls are TRBV6-1 and TRBJ2-3; tentative D call: TRBD1 (6 bases). This CDR3 is built from 20 residues. Germline V lookup: CDR1 MNHNS, CDR2 SASEGT. Trimming removed 4 bases from V and 2 bases from J, with 28 bases in between. CDR3 loop: CASSGLSAWGTGIPTDTQYF. The CDR3 DNA is TGTGCCAGCAGTGGTCTCTCGGCCTGGGGCACAGGGATCCCCACAGATACGCAGTATTTT.

This chain uses TRBV2 with TRBJ2-5; TRBD1 is a possible D gene (5 bases). The closer fit of TRBJ2-7 to the DNA end suggests the J call may be wrong. Germline V gives CDR1 SNHLY, CDR2 FYNNEI. The CDR3 sequence is 11 residues long. CDR3: CASSGGNEQYF. In DNA form, the CDR3 reads TGTGCCAGCAGTGGGGGCAACGAGCAGTACTTC.

The rearrangement joins TRBV10-1 to TRBJ1-6, with unresolved D. The CDR3 covers 13 residues. Trimming cost V 3 bases and J 8 bases, with 8 bases left between them. Per the germline V gene, CDR1 is WNHNN and CDR2 is SYGVQD (reference sequence). The CDR3 sequence: CASSDYRDSPLHF. CDR3 nucleotide sequence: TGCGCCAGCAGTGACTACAGAGATTCACCCCTCCACTTT.

The chain employs TRBV5-4 and TRBJ2-5; possible D gene TRBD1, 7 bases. From germline, CDR1 is SGHNT and CDR2 YYREEE (reference sequence). Trimming pared 4 bases from V and 4 bases from J, leaving 14 bases between. CDR3 length: 14 amino acids. The chain's CDR3 is CASSGPQGGETQYF. The CDR3 DNA sequence: TGTGCCAGCAGCGGACCTCAGGGGGGAGAGACCCAGTACTTC.

This clone showed up just a few times. The rearrangement uses TRBV28 and TRBJ1-5; no clear D gene. Per the germline V gene, CDR1 is MDHEN and CDR2 is SYDVKM. This CDR3 comprises 15 residues. Trimming shortened V by 4 bases and J by 4 bases, and 14 bases separated the two germline ends. CDR3 amino acids: CASSSPTGYNQPQHF. The CDR3 coding sequence is TGTGCCAGCAGTTCGCCGACCGGTTATAATCAGCCCCAGCATTTT.

The chain uses TRBV5-1 and TRBJ2-7; 7 nucleotides align to TRBD2. V was pared by 1 base and J by 2 bases, with 6 bases of the junction left unmatched. The CDR3 covers 15 residues. Germline loops: CDR1 SGHRS, CDR2 YFSETQ. The DNA of the CDR3 is TGCGCCAGCAGCTTGTCGGCAGGGAGGGCCTACGAGCAGTACTTC. This encodes CASSLSAGRAYEQYF.

The chain uses TRBV4-1 and TRBJ2-2; TRBD1 agrees at 7 bases. The trim removed 7 bases at V and 4 bases at J, leaving 6 bases unmatched. This CDR3 is 14 amino acids long. Germline V CDR1 and CDR2: MGHRA, YSYEKL. The CDR3 nucleotides are TGCGCCAGCACGACAGGGACGGGCACCGGGGAGCTGTTTTTT. It specifies CASTTGTGTGELFF.